This is a list of T cell receptor beta chains from one sample in a study of T cell repertoires in cytomegalovirus infection. TCRdb ran MiXCR on the reads and lists one entry per CDR3 protein. In the table there are roughly 230,000 distinct CDR3 sequences, about a sixth of which are singletons. The material sequenced was CD8+ T cells from PBMCs. The source of these receptors is a human donor in good health (CMV status not recorded). Some clones in this sample may be carry-over from other donors' samples. Each CDR3 is given with its conserved first and last residue. A D gene is named only where the DNA matches it firmly.

>TRBD2|TRBJ2-7|TRBV20-1
CSAFGGGFSYEQYF
>-|TRBJ2-1|TRBV2
CASSEAGRSFYNEQFF
>-|TRBJ1-1|TRBV29-1
CSVGSETEAFF
>TRBD1|TRBJ2-3|TRBV7-8
CASSFPDRAPSTDTQYF
>-|TRBJ2-2|TRBV7-2
CASSEGPDATGELFF
>-|TRBJ2-7|TRBV6-2/TRBV6-3
CASSTGRFAYEQYF
>-|TRBJ1-4|TRBV18
CASSPLGINEKLFF
>-|TRBJ2-3|TRBV5-6
CASSILGDTQYF
>TRBD2|TRBJ2-3|TRBV20-1
CSARIGLVLSDTQYF
>-|TRBJ2-7|TRBV7-9
CASSSQGGYEQYF
>-|TRBJ1-1|TRBV5-6
CASSLAHSAFGTEAFF
>TRBD1|TRBJ2-3|TRBV7-2
CASGGTGGITDTQYF
>-|TRBJ2-3|TRBV28
CASSSRDTDTDTQYF
>TRBD1|TRBJ1-1|TRBV12-5
CASGFIHPGGQNTEAFF
>-|TRBJ2-3|TRBV7-8
CASRRGDGLTDTQYF
>TRBD2|TRBJ2-1|TRBV7-8
CASSPLAGGPSSYNEQFF
>-|TRBJ2-1|TRBV7-9
CASSEFLGGDNNEQFF
>-|TRBJ2-1|TRBV6-2/TRBV6-3
CASSYQAPYNEQFF
>TRBD2|TRBJ2-5|TRBV6-1
CASSGLAGPTWETQYF
>-|TRBJ2-7|TRBV4-1
CASSQGPGAKYEQYF
>TRBD2|TRBJ2-1|TRBV7-9
CASTGGGEQFF
>-|TRBJ2-7|TRBV7-9
CASSSTGHFYEQYF
>TRBD1|TRBJ2-7|TRBV2
CASSHTGGGNYEQYF
>-|TRBJ1-4|TRBV10-3
CAISELEEKLFF
>TRBD2|TRBJ2-2|TRBV29-1
CSVEDRGGAGELFF
>-|TRBJ2-1|TRBV19
CASSIVGTLYYNEQFF
>TRBD1|TRBJ2-5|TRBV3-1
CASSQGAGGQETQYF
>-|TRBJ2-1|TRBV6-6
CASSYRPTPGSYNEQFF
>TRBD1|TRBJ2-2|TRBV2
CASRGFQGAPGELFF
>TRBD1|TRBJ1-5|TRBV27
CASSLYRGQPQHF
>-|TRBJ2-7|TRBV6-5
CASSYSFSDGGTESSYEQYF
>-|TRBJ1-2|TRBV4-3
CASSQGTAGINYGYTF
>-|TRBJ2-5|TRBV20-1
CSAKGLEGYETQYF
>-|TRBJ2-5|TRBV7-9
CASSYYRAQETQYF
>-|TRBJ2-1|TRBV6-1
CASSDRGGSWDEQFF
>-|TRBJ2-7|TRBV20-1
CSARPRGGGHSYEQYF
>TRBD1|TRBJ1-1|TRBV15
CATSRPRTGRNTEAFF
>TRBD1|TRBJ2-2|TRBV7-9
CASSPDRGPGELFF
>-|TRBJ1-2|TRBV7-9
CASSLVPANYGYTF
>-|TRBJ1-4|TRBV12-5
CASGTGGGGANEKLFF
>TRBD1|TRBJ2-5|TRBV7-3
CASSFRGRFGETQYF